This entry lists 26 T cell receptor beta chains sequenced from one sample in a study of patients and donors after allogeneic stem cell transplantation. TCRdb re-called the RT-PCR reads with MiXCR, one entry per CDR3 protein. The table has approximately 200,000 distinct CDR3 sequences, around 41% seen once. Sequencing was performed on blood, either unsorted or a sorted T cell fraction (not recorded which). These receptors were obtained from a human donor who was either an allogeneic HSCT recipient or a stem cell or donor lymphocyte infusion donor (not recorded which). It is not recorded whose cells these are; they may come from a transplant donor.

This clonotype was seen a handful of times. The J gene is TRBJ1-2, the V gene TRBV11-1; possible D gene TRBD1, 5 bases. V dropped 7 bases and J dropped 8 bases, with 17 bases sitting between them. Germline CDR1 reads SGHAT; CDR2 reads FQDESV (reference sequence). This CDR3 spans 13 amino acids. The CDR3 DNA sequence: TGTGCCAGCACCTCGACAGAAAGCGGGGGCTACACCTTC. It specifies CASTSTESGGYTF.

The V gene is TRBV9, the J gene TRBJ2-7; TRBD1 agrees at 7 bases. This CDR3 comprises 16 residues. With V trimmed by 4 bases and J by 0 bases, 10 bases remained unmatched. Germline lookup yields CDR1 SGDLS and CDR2 YYNGEE. The CDR3 DNA is TGTGCCAGCAGCCCACGTACAGGGGTTTCCTCCTACGAGCAGTACTTC. Encoded protein: CASSPRTGVSSYEQYF.

The CDR3 bases are TGCAGTGCTCCGTGGAAAGGGTTGACTGAAGCTTTCTTT. Protein: CSAPWKGLTEAFF. The chain links TRBV20-1 to TRBJ1-1; D gene uncertain. Germline CDR1 and CDR2: DFQATT and SNEGSKA (reference sequence). This CDR3 is 13 amino acids long. V was cut by 5 bases and J by 5 bases, with 15 bases left in between.

V is TRBV6-5 and J is TRBJ2-3; D remains ambiguous. CDR3 length: 14 amino acids. Germline V gene data show CDR1 as MNHEY and CDR2 as SVGAGI. Between the trimmed V and J ends, which lost 5 bases and 3 bases, there was a span of 12 bases. CDR3 in DNA: TGTGCCAGCAGTCCTTACCTAGGGACAGATACGCAGTATTTT. Encoded protein: CASSPYLGTDTQYF.

This clonotype was detected many times. The chain employs TRBV6-2 or TRBV6-3 and TRBJ1-5, with 8 bases lining up with TRBD1. The CDR3 has 15 amino acids. Germline lookup yields CDR1 MNHEY and CDR2 SVGEGT. After removal of 6 bases from V and 1 base from J, the junction contained 5 bases not matched to a gene. CDR3 nucleotides: TGTGCCAGCAGCCGATGGACAGGGAGCAATCAGCCCCAGCATTTT. Amino acid sequence: CASSRWTGSNQPQHF.

This clonotype appeared a few times. This chain connects TRBV12-3 or TRBV12-4 to TRBJ2-1; 11 positions agree with TRBD2. V was clipped by 3 bases and J by 9 bases; unmatched bases: 4. CDR3 size: 14 residues. In DNA, the CDR3 is TGTGCCAGCAGTTTTTTAGGACTAGCGGGTGAGCAGTTCTTC. It yields the protein CASSFLGLAGEQFF.

V gene TRBV7-9 combines with J gene TRBJ1-1; TRBD1 is a possible D gene (6 bases). The CDR3 covers 15 residues. V lost 3 bases, J lost 3 bases, and 14 bases lay in between. Per germline, CDR1 SEHNR and CDR2 FQNEAQ (reference sequence). The DNA of the CDR3 is TGTGCCAGCAGCTTCTTTGGCAGGGGTGACACTGAAGCTTTCTTT. Amino acid sequence: CASSFFGRGDTEAFF.

This clonotype was seen a few times. The J gene is TRBJ2-7, the V gene TRBV18; maybe TRBD1 (6 bases). V was cut by 1 base and J by 2 bases, with 15 bases left in between. This CDR3 has 16 amino acids. Germline CDR1 reads KGHSH; CDR2 reads LQKENI. In DNA, the CDR3 is TGTGCCAGCTCACCACTCCCCCAGGGGTGGGCCTACGAGCAGTACTTC. Translating gives CASSPLPQGWAYEQYF.

The chain uses TRBV29-1 and TRBJ2-7; D unresolved. Germline V gene lookup returns CDR1 SQVTM and CDR2 ANQGSEA. The CDR3 is made up of 12 amino acids. Between the trimmed V and J ends, which lost 2 bases and 2 bases, there was a span of 7 bases. The CDR3 region is CSVEHGTYEQYF. CDR3 sequence (DNA): TGCAGCGTTGAACACGGAACCTACGAGCAGTACTTC.

The V gene is TRBV13, the J gene TRBJ2-1; TRBD1 is a possible D gene (6 bases). V was clipped by 0 bases and J by 0 bases, with 12 bases between them. The CDR3 runs to 17 residues. Germline V CDR1 and CDR2: PRHDT, FYEKMQ (reference sequence). CDR3 in amino acids: CASSLGRQDLSYNEQFF. The DNA for the CDR3 is TGTGCCAGCAGCTTAGGTAGACAGGACCTCTCCTACAATGAGCAGTTCTTC.

This clonotype came up a few times. This chain joins TRBV5-1 and TRBJ2-7; D may be TRBD1 (6 bases). There are 13 residues in the CDR3. The V end lost 1 base, the J end lost 2 bases, and 7 bases lay between the germline ends. The V gene's germline CDR1 is SGHRS and CDR2 YFSETQ. The CDR3 is CASSLTGTYEQYF. The CDR3 bases are TGCGCCAGCAGCTTGACAGGGACCTACGAGCAGTACTTC.

The CDR3 DNA sequence: TGTGCCAGCAGTTACCCCCCGGGACAGGGGGCAGGGGGCACTGAAGCTTTCTTT. It is translated as CASSYPPGQGAGGTEAFF. J is TRBJ1-1 and V is TRBV6-6; 12 nucleotides line up with TRBD1. This CDR3 has 18 residues. Germline trimming cut 2 bases from V and 4 bases from J; bases unmatched to any gene: 11. CDR1 MNHNY and CDR2 SVGAGI come from the germline V gene (reference sequence).

V gene TRBV20-1 combines with J gene TRBJ1-3; no reliable D call. From germline, CDR1 is DFQATT and CDR2 SNEGSKA (reference sequence). V was trimmed by 5 bases and J by 3 bases, leaving 5 bases between them. The CDR3 runs to 11 residues. CDR3 sequence (DNA): TGCAGTGCTTATCTTGGAAACACCATATATTTT. It yields the protein CSAYLGNTIYF.

The sample holds a few counts of this clonotype. J is TRBJ1-5 and V is TRBV5-1; D possibly corresponds to TRBD1 (6 bases). The length of the CDR3 is 14 residues. Germline CDR1 reads SGHRS; CDR2 reads YFSETQ. Trimming removed 0 bases from V and 7 bases from J, with 11 bases in between. Here the CDR3 reads CASSLEGGDQPQHF. CDR3 in DNA: TGCGCCAGCAGCTTGGAGGGGGGCGACCAGCCCCAGCATTTT.

This clonotype was picked up a small number of times. The chain employs TRBV7-9 and TRBJ1-1, with no clear D. V was pared by 1 base and J by 3 bases, with 6 bases between. Germline values: CDR1 SEHNR, CDR2 FQNEAQ (reference sequence). The CDR3 covers 13 residues. CDR3 bases: TGTGCCAGCAGCTTAGACCTTGACACTGAAGCTTTCTTT. Its protein is CASSLDLDTEAFF. Full variable domain (outside the CDR3, taken from reference TRBV7-9 and TRBJ1-1): DTGVSQNPRHKITKRGQNVTFRCDPISEHNRLYWYRQTLGQGPEFLTYFQNEAQLEKSRLLSDRFSAERPKGSFSTLEIQRTEQGDSAMYLCASSLDLDTEAFFGQGTRLTVV.

The chain is built from TRBV6-2 or TRBV6-3 and TRBJ2-1; D remains ambiguous. CDR3 length: 15 amino acids. Trimming took 2 bases from V and 7 from J, leaving 15 bases between them. The germline CDR1 and CDR2 sequences are MNHEY and SVGEGT. CDR3 in DNA: TGTGCCAGCAGTTACCCTATAGGAGTGTTGAATGAGCAGTTCTTC. This gives the protein CASSYPIGVLNEQFF.

This clonotype has only a few counts. The rearrangement uses TRBV6-6 and TRBJ1-2; D gene unclear. Germline assignment: CDR1 MNHNY and CDR2 SVGAGI (reference sequence). Trimming pared 0 bases from V and 5 bases from J, leaving 13 bases between. The CDR3 spans 15 residues. The CDR3, as DNA: TGTGCCAGCAGTTACTCGTCTGCAGGCGCATATGGCTACACCTTC. Translation: CASSYSSAGAYGYTF.

V is TRBV28 and J is TRBJ1-5; a weak D match, TRBD1 (5 bases). This CDR3 has 15 amino acids. V was shortened by 7 bases and J by 6 bases, with 19 bases between the two germline ends. The germline gives CDR1 MDHEN, CDR2 SYDVKM. CDR3 sequence: CASITRGGASQPQHF. The CDR3 DNA is TGTGCCAGCATTACTAGGGGAGGGGCTTCTCAGCCCCAGCATTTT.

This chain uses TRBV14 with TRBJ1-2; the D is unclear. This CDR3 has 15 amino acids. Germline V gene data show CDR1 as SGHDN and CDR2 as FVKESK. Deletions cut 4 bases from V and 4 bases from J, with 16 bases between. The CDR3 reads CASSPHHNNGYGYTF. The CDR3 DNA is TGTGCCAGCAGCCCACACCATAATAACGGCTATGGCTACACCTTC.

This clonotype was found a few times. The genes are TRBV15 and TRBJ2-7, with D perhaps assigned TRBD1 or TRBD2 (5 bases each). Trimming took off 0 bases at V and 2 bases at J, with 11 bases between the two ends. Germline CDR1 is LNHNV and CDR2 is YYDKDF (reference sequence). This CDR3 region has 15 residues. CDR3 nucleotide sequence: TGTGCCACCAGCAGAGATCCGGGGCAGACCTACGAGCAGTACTTC. The encoded protein is CATSRDPGQTYEQYF. Based on the CDR3 plus reference TRBV15 and TRBJ2-7, the full variable domain is DAMVIQNPRYQVTQFGKPVTLSCSQTLNHNVMYWYQQKSSQAPKLLFHYYDKDFNNEADTPDNFQSRRPNTSFCFLDIRSPGLGDTAMYLCATSRDPGQTYEQYFGPGTRLTVT.

The chain has TRBV30 and TRBJ1-1; 7 nucleotides line up with TRBD1. Germline trimming cut 5 bases from V and 2 bases from J; bases unmatched to any gene: 8. This CDR3 comprises 14 residues. Per germline, CDR1 GTSNPN and CDR2 SVGIG (reference sequence). The CDR3 is CAWGLYRGNTEAFF. The CDR3 DNA sequence: TGTGCCTGGGGATTATACAGGGGTAACACTGAAGCTTTCTTT.

The rearrangement uses TRBV12-3 or TRBV12-4 and TRBJ1-4; perhaps TRBD1 as D (6 bases). Trimming removed 6 bases from V and 8 bases from J, with 19 bases in between. The CDR3 length is 15 residues. The DNA for the CDR3 is TGTGCCAGCAGCCTCGACGGGGGGCGCGGGGAAAAACTGTTTTTT. Residues: CASSLDGGRGEKLFF.

The CDR3 reads CASSPGGRRDYGYTF. The CDR3 DNA follows: TGTGCCAGCAGCCCGGGGGGAAGGAGGGACTATGGCTACACCTTC. The rearrangement uses TRBV12-3 or TRBV12-4 and TRBJ1-2; the D gene is possibly TRBD1 (5 bases). The CDR3 spans 15 residues. Trimming stripped 6 bases from V and 3 bases from J, with 17 bases between.

As regards this clonotype: One end of the junction fails to match germline, which may point to a read error. The rearrangement uses TRBV10-3 and TRBJ2-3; the match to TRBD2 covers 7 bases. This CDR3 is built from 15 residues. Germline CDR1 and CDR2: ENHRY and SYGVKD. Written as DNA, the CDR3 is TGTGCCATCAATCCCTTCGCGGGAGAAATAGATACGCAGTATTTC. Residues: CAINPFAGEIDTQYF.

The table lists this clonotype with a few counts. The CDR3 here is CASSLYRVWDTEAFF. The CDR3 DNA follows: TGTGCCAGCAGCCTTTACAGGGTATGGGACACTGAAGCTTTCTTT. The chain joins TRBV7-3 to TRBJ1-1, with D possibly being TRBD1 (6 bases). CDR3 size: 15 residues. V was shortened by 5 bases and J by 3 bases, with 16 bases between the two germline ends. The germline gives CDR1 SGHTA, CDR2 FQGTGA.

This sequence joins TRBV10-3 and TRBJ2-7; D is uncertain. Germline V CDR1 and CDR2: ENHRY, SYGVKD. This CDR3 has 13 amino acids. The V gene lost 4 bases and the J gene lost 1 base, with 8 bases spanning the gap. CDR3 bases: TGTGCCATCAGTGGTGGCAGTTCCTACGAGCAGTACTTC. The encoded protein is CAISGGSSYEQYF.